This T cell receptor beta chain was sequenced during a study of spatial heterogeneity in lung cancer. In the study overall: There were, on average, more than 8.5 raw-read appearances for each unique TCR and UMI combination. Study findings and constraints: The numbers of ubiquitous and regional expanded TCRs correlated with ubiquitous and regional nonsynonymous mutations, respectively. Mutation tallies in tumors tracked expanded intratumoral alpha and beta TCR counts. The study estimated approximately 7% alpha and approximately 13% beta chain coverage of tumor T cells.

The CDR3 sequence is 14 residues long. Trimming stripped 1 base from V and 2 bases from J, with 9 bases between. CDR1 SGHTA and CDR2 FQGTGA come from the germline V gene. TCRdb fed the 5' RACE reads into MiXCR, producing one record per CDR3 protein. The repertoire has a few thousand distinct CDR3 sequences, around 20% of them found once; the top ten carry more than 8%. Regarding time point: sample taken at primary tumor resection. Notes on this clonotype: Its antigen is currently unknown.

Sequencing used lung tumor tissue, obtained at surgery. The J gene is TRBJ2-7, the V gene TRBV7-3, with D maybe TRBD1 (5 bases). The sequence came from a male donor with early-stage non-small cell lung cancer. CDR3 loop: CASSLRQGPYEQYF. The CDR3 DNA is TGTGCCAGCAGCTTAAGGCAGGGTCCCTACGAGCAGTACTTC.